One and the same sample provided the 22 T cell receptor beta chains below, sequenced in a study of beta chain features in type 1 diabetes. General study findings and limits: There was a moderate but significant shortening of TCRB CDR3s in all four CD4+ subsets of Type 1 diabetes patients.

The sequenced template was cDNA made from the entire isolated RNA. Only in-frame clones appear in the TCRdb table, and some are missing; sequencing was by immunoSEQ multiplex PCR. The repertoire holds approximately 27,000 clones, 40% to 60% seen once, with roughly 0.29% in the top ten. For these TCRs, the target antigens are not known. The sequenced material came from stem cell memory CD4+ T cells from blood. These receptors were collected from a man aged 25 to 40 with type 1 diabetes.

The V gene is TRBV11-2, the J gene TRBJ2-7; possibly TRBD1 for D (5 bases). The V gene's germline CDR1 is SGHAT and CDR2 FQNNGV. The CDR3 runs 13 residues. V was cut by 2 bases and J by 6 bases, with 11 bases left in between. This CDR3 reads CASSLSREGEQYF. CDR3 nucleotides: TGTGCCAGCAGCTTAAGCAGGGAAGGCGAGCAGTACTTC.

This sequence joins TRBV6-5 and TRBJ1-1; TRBD1 is a possible D gene (5 bases). Germline assignment: CDR1 MNHEY and CDR2 SVGAGI. This CDR3 is built from 15 residues. The V end was cut by 4 bases, the J end by 0 bases, with 12 bases between. CDR3 in amino acids: CASSSFPGMNTEAFF. For the CDR3, the DNA is TGTGCCAGCAGTTCCTTCCCAGGGATGAACACTGAAGCTTTCTTT.

A single count supports this clone. The chain couples TRBV19 to TRBJ1-4; weak D call: TRBD1 (5 bases). The V end lost 4 bases, the J end lost 8 bases, and 14 bases lay between the germline ends. CDR3 length: 14 amino acids. The germline CDR1 and CDR2 sequences are LNHDA and SQIVND (reference sequence). CDR3: CASSTGQAVEKLFF. The CDR3 nucleotides are TGTGCCAGTAGTACAGGACAAGCCGTCGAAAAACTGTTTTTT.

This rearrangement joins TRBV2 to TRBJ1-2; 7 nucleotides align to TRBD1. The CDR3 spans 13 residues. Germline CDR1 SNHLY, CDR2 FYNNEI. The trim removed 5 bases at V and 6 bases at J, leaving 6 bases unmatched. The CDR3 DNA reads TGTGCCAGCAGTCTCCAGGGGGATCATGGCTACACCTTC. Translated: CASSLQGDHGYTF. Full variable domain (remainder filled in from reference TRBV2 and TRBJ1-2): EPEVTQTPSHQVTQMGQEVILRCVPISNHLYFYWYRQILGQKVEFLVSFYNNEISEKSEIFDDQFSVERPDGSNFTLKIRSTKLEDSAMYFCASSLQGDHGYTFGSGTRLTVV.

The rearrangement uses TRBV4-1 and TRBJ2-1; 13 bases are a match to TRBD2. V was clipped by 4 bases and J by 7 bases; unmatched bases: 10. Germline-derived CDR1 and CDR2 are MGHRA and YSYEKL. The CDR3 is made up of 17 amino acids. DNA for the CDR3: TGCGCCAGCAGCCTCTCGGTAGGGACTAGCGGGACTAATGAGCAGTTCTTC. Protein product: CASSLSVGTSGTNEQFF.

J is TRBJ1-6 and V is TRBV5-1; D is uncertain. CDR1 and CDR2 from the germline V gene are SGHRS and YFSETQ. The V end was cut by 0 bases, the J end by 7 bases, with 5 bases between. The CDR3 has 13 amino acids. The CDR3 region is CASSLAGNSPLHF. The CDR3 coding sequence is TGCGCCAGCAGCTTGGCCGGGAATTCACCCCTCCACTTT. The variable domain in full, completed from reference TRBV5-1 and TRBJ1-6, reads KAGVTQTPRYLIKTRGQQVTLSCSPISGHRSVSWYQQTPGQGLQFLFEYFSETQRNKGNFPGRFSGRQFSNSRSEMNVSTLELGDSALYLCASSLAGNSPLHFGNGTRLTVT.

This chain joins TRBV11-3 and TRBJ1-6, with unresolved D. V lost 3 bases, J lost 5 bases, and 11 bases lay in between. The CDR3 loop spans 15 amino acids. Looked up from germline, CDR1 is SGHNT and CDR2 is YENEEA. The CDR3 nucleotides read TGTGCCAGCAGCTTTAGCGCAGGTGATAATTCACCCCTCCACTTT. As protein: CASSFSAGDNSPLHF.

This clone was counted a few times. The rearrangement uses TRBV29-1 and TRBJ1-2; the match to TRBD1 covers 9 bases. In germline, CDR1 is SQVTM, CDR2 ANQGSEA. The trim removed 4 bases at V and 8 bases at J, leaving 5 bases unmatched. The CDR3 consists of 12 residues. The CDR3 loop is CSVVGQGEGYTF. In DNA, the CDR3 is TGCAGCGTTGTGGGACAGGGCGAAGGCTACACCTTC.

V gene TRBV9 combines with J gene TRBJ1-5, with D hard to call. Germline V lookup: CDR1 SGDLS, CDR2 YYNGEE. V was cut by 2 bases and J by 0 bases, with 12 bases left in between. The CDR3 is 16 residues long. CDR3: CASSVGGHYSNQPQHF. The CDR3 bases are TGTGCCAGCAGCGTCGGCGGCCACTATAGCAATCAGCCCCAGCATTTT.

J is TRBJ2-1 and V is TRBV6-1; D gene ambiguous. The germline CDR1 and CDR2 sequences are MNHNS and SASEGT. CDR3 length: 17 residues. The V end was cut by 2 bases, the J end by 0 bases, with 14 bases between. DNA of the CDR3: TGTGCCAGCAGTGAAAGAAGAGGTTCTCTCTCCTACAATGAGCAGTTCTTC. It yields the protein CASSERRGSLSYNEQFF.

The chain has TRBV5-4 and TRBJ2-5, with 7 positions matching TRBD2. The CDR3 loop spans 14 amino acids. CDR1 SGHNT and CDR2 YYREEE come from the germline V gene (reference sequence). J lost 1 base, V lost 4 bases, and 4 bases had no gene match. CDR3 sequence (DNA): TGTGCCAGCAGCGTGTGGGAGGGCCAAGAGACCCAGTACTTC. Translating it yields CASSVWEGQETQYF. Complete variable domain (other parts from reference TRBV5-4 and TRBJ2-5): ETGVTQSPTHLIKTRGQQVTLRCSSQSGHNTVSWYQQALGQGPQFIFQYYREEENGRGNFPPRFSGLQFPNYSSELNVNALELDDSALYLCASSVWEGQETQYFGPGTRLLVL.

This clone has only a few counts. This sequence joins TRBV4-1 and TRBJ2-5; the D is unclear. The V and J ends lost 8 bases and 2 bases respectively, with 24 bases between them. The CDR3 consists of 17 residues. Germline CDR1 reads MGHRA; CDR2 reads YSYEKL. The CDR3 DNA reads as TGCGCCAGCCGCGCTTACCCTCTCTTGGGCGAACAAGAGACCCAGTACTTC. Protein sequence: CASRAYPLLGEQETQYF.

CDR3 residues: CASSESHRGYGYTF. CDR3 sequence (DNA): TGTGCCAGCAGTGAAAGCCACAGGGGATATGGCTACACCTTC. This chain links TRBV6-1 with TRBJ1-2; TRBD1 matches 7 bases. V gave up 2 bases and J gave up 5 bases; unmatched junction bases: 5. The CDR3 spans 14 residues. CDR1 and CDR2 from the germline V gene are MNHNS and SASEGT.

The chain employs TRBV29-1 and TRBJ2-5; TRBD1 agrees at 8 bases. The J call could be wrong; TRBJ2-7 is a better fit for the DNA end. The V gene's germline CDR1 is SQVTM and CDR2 ANQGSEA. CDR3 size: 14 residues. CDR3 in amino acids: CSVSRGPSGYEQYF. In DNA, the CDR3 is TGCAGCGTGAGCAGGGGGCCGAGTGGGTACGAGCAGTACTTC.

The gene calls are TRBV9 and TRBJ2-2; D is undetermined. V lost 0 bases and J 4 bases, leaving 7 bases between the germline ends. Germline-derived CDR1 and CDR2 are SGDLS and YYNGEE. The CDR3 sequence is 14 residues long. Here the CDR3 reads CASSVGRITGELFF. CDR3 coding DNA: TGTGCCAGCAGCGTAGGGCGGATCACCGGGGAGCTGTTTTTT.

The chain carries TRBV18 and TRBJ1-5; weak D call: TRBD1 (5 bases). Germline V gene sequence: CDR1 KGHSH, CDR2 LQKENI. Trimming cost V 3 bases and J 10 bases, with 13 bases left between them. This CDR3 has 13 amino acids. The DNA of the CDR3 is TGTGCCAGCTCACCGGGAAGGGGTGGACCCCAGCATTTT. It is translated as CASSPGRGGPQHF.

The V gene is TRBV7-2, the J gene TRBJ1-2; D is undetermined. The CDR3 covers 15 residues. Germline V lookup: CDR1 SGHTA, CDR2 FQGNSA. The V end lost 1 base, the J end lost 8 bases, and 17 bases lay between the germline ends. The CDR3 region has the DNA TGTGCCAGCAGCTTAGGTGGCAACCCCAGCGGGGGCTACACCTTC. Translated: CASSLGGNPSGGYTF.

The genes are TRBV7-2 and TRBJ1-2, with 12 positions matching TRBD1. After removal of 5 bases from V and 6 bases from J, the junction contained 13 bases not matched to a gene. Germline-derived CDR1 and CDR2 are SGHTA and FQGNSA. The CDR3 spans 17 residues. The CDR3: CASSARPGTGGMDGYTF. CDR3 in DNA: TGTGCCAGCAGCGCCCGTCCCGGGACAGGGGGCATGGATGGCTACACCTTC.

V is TRBV10-1 and J is TRBJ1-1; 7 nucleotides agree with TRBD1. Germline-derived CDR1 and CDR2 are WNHNN and SYGVQD (reference sequence). With V trimmed by 3 bases and J by 4 bases, 2 bases remained unmatched. This CDR3 contains 13 residues. The CDR3 sequence: CASSEGGGTEAFF. Here the CDR3 DNA reads TGCGCCAGCAGTGAAGGGGGCGGCACTGAAGCTTTCTTT.

V is TRBV5-6 and J is TRBJ1-1; a possible D gene is TRBD1 (6 bases). Trimming shortened V by 3 bases and J by 2 bases, and 11 bases separated the two germline ends. CDR1 and CDR2 from the germline V gene are SGHDT and YYEEEE. CDR3 length: 14 amino acids. CDR3 in amino acids: CASSWGHGNTEAFF. The CDR3 DNA sequence: TGTGCCAGCAGCTGGGGACATGGCAACACTGAAGCTTTCTTT.

Comments on this clone: Distinct nucleotide sequences in the sample also encode this CDR3. The chain is built from TRBV7-2 and TRBJ2-7, with a possible D match to TRBD1 (5 bases). The CDR3 is 13 amino acids. Trimming removed 6 bases at V and 0 bases at J, with 9 bases between. Germline CDR1 is SGHTA and CDR2 is FQGNSA. The DNA for the CDR3 is TGTGCCAGCAGAGGGGCCAGCTCCTACGAGCAGTACTTC. As protein: CASRGASSYEQYF.

V usage is TRBV5-1 and J usage is TRBJ2-2; 7 bases align to TRBD1. The CDR3 is made up of 13 amino acids. Per germline, CDR1 SGHRS and CDR2 YFSETQ. With 9 bases clipped from V and 2 bases from J, the junction kept 4 bases outside the gene matches. The CDR3 protein is CATHRGNTGELFF. CDR3 DNA sequence: TGCGCCACCCACAGGGGAAACACCGGGGAGCTGTTTTTT.